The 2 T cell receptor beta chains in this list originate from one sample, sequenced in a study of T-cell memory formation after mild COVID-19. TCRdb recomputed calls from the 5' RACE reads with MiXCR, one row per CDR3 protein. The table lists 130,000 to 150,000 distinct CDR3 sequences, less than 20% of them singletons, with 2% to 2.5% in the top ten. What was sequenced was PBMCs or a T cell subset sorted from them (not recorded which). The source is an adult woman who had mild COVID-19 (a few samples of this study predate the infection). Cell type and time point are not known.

The CDR3 spells CASRTLTATNEQFF. The CDR3 DNA follows: TGTGCCAGCAGAACACTGACAGCAACTAATGAGCAGTTCTTC. The J gene is TRBJ2-1, the V gene TRBV12-3 or TRBV12-4, with D possibly being TRBD1 (5 bases). V was clipped by 6 bases and J by 7 bases, with 16 bases between them. The CDR3 has 14 amino acids.

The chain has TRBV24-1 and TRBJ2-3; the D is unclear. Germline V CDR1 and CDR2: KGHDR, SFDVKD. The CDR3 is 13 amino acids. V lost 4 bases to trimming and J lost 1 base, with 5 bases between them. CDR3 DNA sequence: TGTGCCACCAGTGAAGACGGCACAGATACGCAGTATTTT. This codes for CATSEDGTDTQYF.